This TCR beta chain was obtained from a study of T cells in Graves' hyperthyroidism and ophthalmopathy. TCR beta CDR3 regions were amplified from RNA. The HTBI primer set was used in a first-round RT-PCR of the TCR CDR3. MiXCR, run by TCRdb on the multiplex PCR reads, gives a single entry per CDR3 protein. The table records some 350,000 distinct CDR3 sequences, just under 25% of them present only once. The study, taken as a whole, reports: Most clonotypes expanded in the thyroid (above 0.001) were also present in blood.

With regard to this clonotype: Its antigen is currently unknown.

The V gene end was trimmed by 6 bases and the J gene end by 7 bases; junction bases not matched to a gene: 3. The CDR3 length is 13 residues. Per germline, CDR1 MNHNS and CDR2 SASEGT. The sequenced material came from blood. The source is a man aged 45 to 65 with Graves' hyperthyroidism. The rearrangement joins TRBV6-1 to TRBJ1-5; 10 positions agree with TRBD1. CDR3 DNA: TGTGCCAGCAGGGACAGGGGGGAACAGCCCCAGCATTTT. Its protein product is CASRDRGEQPQHF.